A single sample gave rise to the 30 T cell receptor beta chains below, sequenced in a study of CD8+CD57+ T cells in acquired aplastic anemia. By flow cytometry, patients selected for sequencing had shown an expansion of CD8+CD57+ cells. Genomic DNA acted as the template from which TCR beta VDJ combination and CDR3 sequence profiling were carried out. Via MiXCR, TCRdb re-called the reads, giving one row per CDR3 protein. The sample records approximately 180,000 distinct CDR3 sequences, approximately 48% being singletons. The source material was sorted CD4+, CD8+, or CD8+CD57+ T cells (not recorded which) from PBMCs. These receptors were obtained from a human donor with aplastic anemia.

As to this clonotype: This sequence may be a read error, since a much larger clone differs from it by one base. The chain has TRBV15 and TRBJ1-6; D unclear. Trimming pared 0 bases from V and 8 bases from J, leaving 11 bases between. The CDR3 spans 15 residues. Germline assignment: CDR1 LNHNV and CDR2 YYDKDF (reference sequence). The CDR3 region is CATSRDSAPDSPLHF. CDR3 DNA sequence: TGTGCCACCAGCAGAGATTCGGCCCCTGATTCACCCCTCCACTTT.

CDR3 region: CAISEGELFF. DNA of the CDR3: TGTGCCATCAGTGAAGGGGAGCTGTTTTTT. The rearrangement links TRBV10-3 to TRBJ2-2; D is unclear. The V end was cut by 3 bases, the J end by 8 bases, with 1 base between. Germline lookup yields CDR1 ENHRY and CDR2 SYGVKD. The CDR3 is made up of 10 amino acids.

The J gene is TRBJ1-3, the V gene TRBV7-9; D possibly corresponds to TRBD1 (5 bases). Trimming removed 0 bases at V and 8 bases at J, with 11 bases between. CDR1 and CDR2 from the germline V gene are SEHNR and FQNEAQ (reference sequence). The CDR3 is made up of 14 amino acids. Here the CDR3 DNA reads TGTGCCAGCAGCTTAGCCGGGGACCCGGACACCATATATTTT. It encodes CASSLAGDPDTIYF.

This clonotype came up many times. This chain connects TRBV9 to TRBJ2-3; tentatively, D is TRBD2 (6 bases). Looked up from germline, CDR1 is SGDLS and CDR2 is YYNGEE. V lost 2 bases, J lost 0 bases, and 10 bases lay in between. This CDR3 region has 15 residues. CDR3 in amino acids: CASSVFGGSTDTQYF. The CDR3 nucleotides are TGTGCCAGCAGCGTCTTCGGGGGAAGCACAGATACGCAGTATTTT.

This clonotype was seen repeatedly, ten times or more. The chain uses TRBV20-1 and TRBJ2-7; unclear D gene. The V and J ends lost 1 base and 2 bases respectively, with 9 bases between them. This CDR3 is 13 amino acids long. Germline CDR1 and CDR2: DFQATT and SNEGSKA (reference sequence). CDR3 bases: TGCAGTGCTAGAGGAATTTCGCCCTACGAGCAGTACTTC. Protein: CSARGISPYEQYF.

Ten or more counts support this clonotype. J is TRBJ1-4 and V is TRBV5-1; D is perhaps TRBD1 (5 bases). Germline V gene sequence: CDR1 SGHRS, CDR2 YFSETQ. This CDR3 has 15 residues. Deletions cut 0 bases from V and 3 bases from J, with 9 bases between. The DNA for the CDR3 is TGCGCCAGCAGCTTGGAGGGGTTGGCTAATGAAAAACTGTTTTTT. Amino acids: CASSLEGLANEKLFF.

This clonotype was seen a single time. This sequence joins TRBV9 and TRBJ2-7; D gene ambiguous. The germline V gene encodes CDR1 SGDLS and CDR2 YYNGEE. Trimming removed 0 bases at V and 2 bases at J, with 6 bases between. The CDR3 sequence is 13 residues long. CDR3 in amino acids: CASSVDEAYEQYF. Here the CDR3 DNA reads TGTGCCAGCAGCGTAGACGAGGCCTACGAGCAGTACTTC.

This clonotype was seen at least ten times. The chain carries TRBV7-2 and TRBJ1-6; TRBD1 is a possible D gene (5 bases). V was pared by 1 base and J by 10 bases, with 11 bases between. CDR1 and CDR2 from the germline V gene are SGHTA and FQGNSA. The CDR3 consists of 14 residues. Here the CDR3 reads CASSLGLGGSPLHF. The CDR3 DNA is TGTGCCAGCAGCTTAGGGCTGGGGGGATCACCCCTCCACTTT.

In this sample, this clonotype turned up many times. This chain uses TRBV28 with TRBJ1-5; 8 nucleotides align to TRBD1. There are 15 residues in the CDR3. Germline CDR1 MDHEN, CDR2 SYDVKM. Trimming took 8 bases from V and 4 from J; bases not matched to a gene: 10. Here the CDR3 DNA reads TGTGCCAGCCATTCCTCGGACAGGGTGAATCAGCCCCAGCATTTT. Amino acids: CASHSSDRVNQPQHF.

With regard to this clonotype: One junction end does not reproduce the germline sequence, and a read error may be involved. V gene TRBV24-1 combines with J gene TRBJ1-1, with D uncertain. Germline CDR1 is KGHDR and CDR2 is SFDVKD. This CDR3 has 11 amino acids. In nucleotides, the CDR3 is TGTGCTACCAAGGACGGGGCTGAAGCTTTCTTT. As protein: CATKDGAEAFF.

Turning to this clonotype: Just one base apart from a much larger clone, this may be a read error. V is TRBV27 and J is TRBJ2-3; TRBD1 is a possible D gene (5 bases). The CDR3 extends over 14 amino acids. V lost 2 bases to trimming and J lost 5 bases, with 11 bases between them. Germline CDR1 MNHEY, CDR2 SMNVEV (reference sequence). CDR3 protein: CASSLGALVDTQYF. Here the CDR3 DNA reads TGTGCCAGCAGTTTAGGGGCACTGGTAGATACGCAGTATTTT.

The sample holds many counts of this clonotype. V is TRBV19 and J is TRBJ1-5; D is unresolved. The CDR3 runs to 14 residues. The germline CDR1 and CDR2 sequences are LNHDA and SQIVND (reference sequence). Trimming removed 0 bases at V and 2 bases at J, with 5 bases between. The CDR3 loop is CASSIDAGNQPQHF. Written as DNA, the CDR3 is TGTGCCAGTAGTATAGATGCCGGCAATCAGCCCCAGCATTTT.

The rearrangement links TRBV13 to TRBJ2-3; either TRBD1 or TRBD2 may fit D (6 bases each). The V gene's germline CDR1 is PRHDT and CDR2 FYEKMQ (reference sequence). The CDR3 runs 17 residues. V lost 0 bases and J 2 bases, leaving 15 bases between the germline ends. The CDR3 spells CASSLGKWGAHTDTQYF. The CDR3 DNA sequence: TGTGCCAGCAGCTTAGGAAAGTGGGGGGCCCACACAGATACGCAGTATTTT.

This clonotype has a count of ten or more. V usage is TRBV7-3 and J usage is TRBJ2-2; D perhaps matches TRBD2 (6 bases). Germline CDR1 and CDR2: SGHTA and FQGTGA. V lost 5 bases and J lost 7, with 11 bases in between. There are 13 residues in the CDR3. CDR3 sequence: CASSAAGDGELFF. The CDR3 region has the DNA TGTGCCAGCAGCGCAGCGGGCGACGGGGAGCTGTTTTTT.

This clonotype was seen a handful of times. V and J are TRBV2 and TRBJ1-1; a possible D gene is TRBD1 (6 bases). The V end lost 6 bases, the J end lost 4 bases, and 15 bases lay between the germline ends. Germline V gene sequence: CDR1 SNHLY, CDR2 FYNNEI. The length of the CDR3 is 14 residues. The CDR3 DNA sequence: TGTGCCAGCAGCTTGGGGGGGGGCGGCACTGAAGCTTTCTTT. This sequence encodes CASSLGGGGTEAFF.

The sample holds many counts of this clonotype. In nucleotides, the CDR3 is TGTGCCAGCAGCGTAGATCCGGACCCCTCCTACGAGCAGTACTTC. This sequence encodes CASSVDPDPSYEQYF. The V call is TRBV9, the J call TRBJ2-7; D gene uncertain. Germline CDR1 SGDLS, CDR2 YYNGEE. This CDR3 is built from 15 residues. Trimming took 0 bases from V and 0 from J, leaving 10 bases between them.

The rearrangement joins TRBV20-1 to TRBJ2-5, with D perhaps matching TRBD1 or TRBD2 (5 bases each). The CDR3 has 14 residues. Trimming cost V 3 bases and J 1 base, with 12 bases left between them. Germline V CDR1 and CDR2: DFQATT, SNEGSKA (reference sequence). DNA for the CDR3: TGCAGTGCTAGCCCTTTGGGACGCCAAGAGACCCAGTACTTC. Its translation is CSASPLGRQETQYF.

This clonotype was counted only a few times. The chain has TRBV24-1 and TRBJ2-1; TRBD1 aligns across 12 bases. This CDR3 has 16 amino acids. J lost 6 bases, V lost 12 bases, and 14 bases had no gene match. CDR1 and CDR2 (germline): KGHDR, SFDVKD. The chain's CDR3 is CAASGDRDRGLNEQFF. CDR3 bases: TGTGCCGCCTCGGGCGACCGGGACAGGGGGCTCAATGAGCAGTTCTTC.

This rearrangement joins TRBV30 to TRBJ2-7, with TRBD2 identical over 11 bases. Unmatched junction bases numbered 7, after V lost 8 bases and J lost 1 base. In germline, CDR1 is GTSNPN, CDR2 SVGIG (reference sequence). The CDR3 has 14 residues. The CDR3, as DNA: TGTGCCACACCGACTAGCGGGGATTCCTACGAGCAGTACTTC. Amino acids: CATPTSGDSYEQYF. Based on the CDR3 plus reference TRBV30 and TRBJ2-7, the full variable domain is SQTIHQWPATLVQPVGSPLSLECTVEGTSNPNLYWYRQAAGRGLQLLFYSVGIGQISSEVPQNLSASRPQDRQFILSSKKLLLSDSGFYLCATPTSGDSYEQYFGPGTRLTVT.

This clonotype was observed a few times. The rearrangement uses TRBV19 and TRBJ2-7; D not resolved. Germline loops: CDR1 LNHDA, CDR2 SQIVND (reference sequence). The CDR3 runs to 13 residues. V was trimmed by 3 bases and J by 3 bases, leaving 9 bases between them. The CDR3 nucleotides are TGTGCCAGTAGTATCGGACGCAACTACGAGCAGTACTTC. Its translation: CASSIGRNYEQYF. The whole variable domain, remainder taken from reference TRBV19 and TRBJ2-7, is DGGITQSPKYLFRKEGQNVTLSCEQNLNHDAMYWYRQDPGQGLRLIYYSQIVNDFQKGDIAEGYSVSREKKESFPLTVTSAQKNPTAFYLCASSIGRNYEQYFGPGTRLTVT.

Notes on this clonotype: A clone one base away is much larger, so this may be a read error. The chain couples TRBV12-3 or TRBV12-4 to TRBJ1-4; TRBD1 might be the D (6 bases). The CDR3 length is 13 residues. The CDR3 reads CASRGQTSEKLFF. The CDR3 region has the DNA TGTGCCAGTCGGGGGCAGACTAGTGAAAAACTGTTTTTT.

CDR3 sequence reads: CSARQEAGAFGYTF. The CDR3 DNA is TGCAGTGCTAGACAAGAGGCAGGGGCATTTGGCTACACCTTC. The rearrangement uses TRBV20-1 and TRBJ1-2; perhaps TRBD1 as D (6 bases). CDR3 size: 14 residues. Per the germline V gene, CDR1 is DFQATT and CDR2 is SNEGSKA (reference sequence). Trimming pared 2 bases from V and 7 bases from J, leaving 17 bases between.

This clonotype was found many times. The chain joins TRBV5-8 to TRBJ1-5, with a weak D call TRBD1 (6 bases). Germline CDR1 SGHTS, CDR2 YDEGEE. The CDR3 length is 15 residues. V was pared by 0 bases and J by 7 bases, with 14 bases between. CDR3 protein: CASSLAFRGGQPQHF. The CDR3 DNA is TGTGCCAGCAGCTTGGCGTTCAGGGGTGGACAGCCCCAGCATTTT. Full variable domain (missing parts from reference TRBV5-8 and TRBJ1-5): EAGVTQSPTHLIKTRGQQATLRCSPISGHTSVYWYQQALGLGLQFLLWYDEGEERNRGNFPPRFSGRQFPNYSSELNVNALELEDSALYLCASSLAFRGGQPQHFGDGTRLSIL.

For this clonotype: Possible read error: a much larger clone is one base away. The J gene is TRBJ1-4, the V gene TRBV12-3 or TRBV12-4, with 9 positions matching TRBD1. The ends lost 1 base at V and 6 bases at J; junction bases unmatched: 3. This CDR3 has 15 residues. CDR3 in DNA: TGTGCCAGCAGTTTAGGTACAGGGGGCGATGAAAAACTGTTTTTT. Translation: CASSLGTGGDEKLFF.

CDR3 region: CASSLGRRGDTEAFF. DNA of the CDR3: TGTGCCAGCAGTTTGGGACGCAGGGGGGACACTGAAGCTTTCTTT. The chain is built from TRBV12-3 or TRBV12-4 and TRBJ1-1; TRBD1 matches 7 bases. The V gene end was trimmed by 3 bases and the J gene end by 3 bases; junction bases not matched to a gene: 7. The CDR3 runs to 15 residues.

In this sample, this clonotype turned up a few times. The chain joins TRBV7-6 to TRBJ2-5, with D possibly matching TRBD2 (5 bases). Trimming took off 3 bases at V and 3 bases at J, with 8 bases between the two ends. Germline V gene lookup returns CDR1 SGHVS and CDR2 FNYEAQ. The CDR3 length is 13 residues. CDR3 nucleotides: TGTGCCAGCAGCTTCCGGACTGAAGAGACCCAGTACTTC. It is translated as CASSFRTEETQYF.

This clonotype appeared a few times. No conserved phenylalanine or tryptophan is present at the end of the CDR3, so a read error is the likely explanation. The V call is TRBV7-2, the J call TRBJ2-7, with 11 bases that match TRBD1. V lost 5 bases to trimming and J lost 1 base; unmatched junction nucleotides: 4. This CDR3 contains 15 residues. Germline V gives CDR1 SGHTA, CDR2 FQGNSA. The CDR3 nucleotides are TGTGCCAGCAGCAACCGGGACAGGGGGTCCTACGAGCAGTACCTC. This sequence encodes CASSNRDRGSYEQYL.

This clonotype was detected ten times or more. This chain uses TRBV20-1 with TRBJ2-7; 8 bases are shared with TRBD2. The trim removed 0 bases at V and 6 bases at J, leaving 13 bases unmatched. Germline CDR1 DFQATT, CDR2 SNEGSKA (reference sequence). This CDR3 is built from 16 residues. CDR3 protein: CSARDQLAGSYVEQYF. CDR3 bases: TGCAGTGCTAGAGACCAATTAGCGGGGTCCTACGTCGAGCAGTACTTC.

In its sample, this clonotype was seen many times. The CDR3 sequence: CASRRGASGVDEQYF. The CDR3 nucleotides read TGTGCCAGCAGGAGGGGGGCTAGCGGGGTCGACGAGCAGTACTTC. The J gene is TRBJ2-7, the V gene TRBV2; 9 bases line up with TRBD2. Germline CDR1 and CDR2: SNHLY and FYNNEI. The CDR3 length is 15 residues. The V gene end was trimmed by 6 bases and the J gene end by 5 bases; junction bases not matched to a gene: 11.

The V gene is TRBV10-2, the J gene TRBJ2-1; the D gene is possibly TRBD2 (5 bases). CDR1 is WSHSY and CDR2 is SAAADI in the germline V gene. The CDR3 runs 12 residues. V was cut by 7 bases and J by 7 bases, with 11 bases left in between. The CDR3 sequence: CASTRTGNEQFF. CDR3 DNA sequence: TGCGCCAGCACTCGGACTGGGAATGAGCAGTTCTTC.